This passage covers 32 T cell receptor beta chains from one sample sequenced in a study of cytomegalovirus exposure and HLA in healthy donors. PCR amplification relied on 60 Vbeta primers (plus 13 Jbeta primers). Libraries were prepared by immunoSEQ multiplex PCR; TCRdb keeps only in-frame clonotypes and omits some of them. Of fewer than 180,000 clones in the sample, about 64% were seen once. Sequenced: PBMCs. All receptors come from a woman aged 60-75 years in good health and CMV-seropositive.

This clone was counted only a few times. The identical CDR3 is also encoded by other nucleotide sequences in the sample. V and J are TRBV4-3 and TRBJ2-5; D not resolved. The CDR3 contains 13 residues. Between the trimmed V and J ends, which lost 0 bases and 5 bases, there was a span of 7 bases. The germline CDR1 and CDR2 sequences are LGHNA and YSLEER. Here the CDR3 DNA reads TGCGCCAGCAGCCAAGATCGGCGGGAGACCCAGTACTTC. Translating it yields CASSQDRRETQYF.

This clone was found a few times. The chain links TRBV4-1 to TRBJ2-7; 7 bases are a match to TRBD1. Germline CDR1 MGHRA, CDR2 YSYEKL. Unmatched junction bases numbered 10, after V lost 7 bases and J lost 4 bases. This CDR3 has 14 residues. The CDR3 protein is CASTPRPGGYEQYF. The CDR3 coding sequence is TGCGCCAGCACGCCCCGTCCAGGGGGTTACGAGCAGTACTTC.

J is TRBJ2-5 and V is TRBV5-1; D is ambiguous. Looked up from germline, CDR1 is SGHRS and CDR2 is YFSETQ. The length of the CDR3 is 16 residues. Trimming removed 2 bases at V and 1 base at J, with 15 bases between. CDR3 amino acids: CASSFRSGTIQETQYF. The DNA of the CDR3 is TGCGCCAGCAGCTTTAGGTCAGGCACAATCCAAGAGACCCAGTACTTC.

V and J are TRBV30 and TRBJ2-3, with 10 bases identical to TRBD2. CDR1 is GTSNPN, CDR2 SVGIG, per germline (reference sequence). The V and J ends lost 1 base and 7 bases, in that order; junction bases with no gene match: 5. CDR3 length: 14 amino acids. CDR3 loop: CAWSELAGGNTQYF. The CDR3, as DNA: TGTGCCTGGAGTGAGTTAGCGGGAGGAAATACGCAGTATTTT.

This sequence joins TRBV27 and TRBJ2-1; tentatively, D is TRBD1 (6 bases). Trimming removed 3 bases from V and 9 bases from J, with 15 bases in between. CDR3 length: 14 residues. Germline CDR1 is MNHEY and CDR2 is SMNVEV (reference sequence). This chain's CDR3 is CASSFRQESSEQFF. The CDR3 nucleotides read TGTGCCAGCAGTTTTCGACAGGAGTCCAGTGAGCAGTTCTTC.

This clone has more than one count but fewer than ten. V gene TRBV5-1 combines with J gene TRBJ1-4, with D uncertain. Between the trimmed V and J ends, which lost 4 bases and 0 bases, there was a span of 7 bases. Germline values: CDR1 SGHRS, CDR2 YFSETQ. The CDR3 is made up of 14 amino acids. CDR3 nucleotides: TGCGCCAGCAGCGAGGGCTCAACTAATGAAAAACTGTTTTTT. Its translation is CASSEGSTNEKLFF.

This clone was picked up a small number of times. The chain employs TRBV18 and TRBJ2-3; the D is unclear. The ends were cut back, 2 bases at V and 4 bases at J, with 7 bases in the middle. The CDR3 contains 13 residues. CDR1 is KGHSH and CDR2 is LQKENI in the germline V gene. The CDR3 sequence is CASSPTVADTQYF. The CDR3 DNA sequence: TGTGCCAGCTCACCAACGGTTGCAGATACGCAGTATTTT. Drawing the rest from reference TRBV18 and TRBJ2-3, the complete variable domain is NAGVMQNPRHLVRRRGQEARLRCSPMKGHSHVYWYRQLPEEGLKFMVYLQKENIIDESGMPKERFSAEFPKEGPSILRIQQVVRGDSAAYFCASSPTVADTQYFGPGTRLTVL.

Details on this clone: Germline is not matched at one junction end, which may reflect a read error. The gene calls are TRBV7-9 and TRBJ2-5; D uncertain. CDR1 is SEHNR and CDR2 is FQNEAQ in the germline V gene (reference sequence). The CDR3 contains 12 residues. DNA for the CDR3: TGTTCCAGCAGCTCGACTGGTCTTGCCCAGTACTTC. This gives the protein CSSSSTGLAQYF.

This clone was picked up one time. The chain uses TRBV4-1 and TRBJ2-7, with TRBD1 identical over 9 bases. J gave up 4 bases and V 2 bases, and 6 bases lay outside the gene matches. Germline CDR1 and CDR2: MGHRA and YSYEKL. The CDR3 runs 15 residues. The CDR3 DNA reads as TGCGCCAGCAGCCAACCAACAGGGGGCCAATACGAGCAGTACTTC. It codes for CASSQPTGGQYEQYF.

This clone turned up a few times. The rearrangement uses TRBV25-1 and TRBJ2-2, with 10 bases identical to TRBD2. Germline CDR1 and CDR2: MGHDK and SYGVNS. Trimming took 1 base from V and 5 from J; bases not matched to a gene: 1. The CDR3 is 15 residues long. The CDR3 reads CASSEWGLATGELFF. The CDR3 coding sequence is TGTGCCAGCAGTGAATGGGGACTAGCGACCGGGGAGCTGTTTTTT.

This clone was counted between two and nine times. The CDR3 loop reads CASSHIRTSGTDTQYF. The CDR3 DNA follows: TGTGCCAGCAGCCATATTAGGACTAGCGGCACAGATACGCAGTATTTT. The V call is TRBV14, the J call TRBJ2-3, with TRBD2 matching 9 bases. This CDR3 spans 16 amino acids. Germline V gene sequence: CDR1 SGHDN, CDR2 FVKESK. With V trimmed by 3 bases and J by 1 base, 5 bases remained unmatched.

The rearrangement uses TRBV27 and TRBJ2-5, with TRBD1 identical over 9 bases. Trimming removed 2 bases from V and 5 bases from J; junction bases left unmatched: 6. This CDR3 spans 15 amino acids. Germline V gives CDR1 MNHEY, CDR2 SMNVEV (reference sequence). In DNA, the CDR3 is TGTGCCAGCAGTTTACGGGACAGGGACGGGGAGACCCAGTACTTC. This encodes CASSLRDRDGETQYF.

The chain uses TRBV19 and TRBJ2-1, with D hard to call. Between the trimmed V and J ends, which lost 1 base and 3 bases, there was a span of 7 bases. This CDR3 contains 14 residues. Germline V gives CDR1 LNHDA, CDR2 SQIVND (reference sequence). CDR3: CASSIVGHYNEQFF. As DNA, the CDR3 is TGTGCCAGTAGTATAGTGGGCCACTACAATGAGCAGTTCTTC. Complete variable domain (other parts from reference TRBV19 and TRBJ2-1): DGGITQSPKYLFRKEGQNVTLSCEQNLNHDAMYWYRQDPGQGLRLIYYSQIVNDFQKGDIAEGYSVSREKKESFPLTVTSAQKNPTAFYLCASSIVGHYNEQFFGPGTRLTVL.

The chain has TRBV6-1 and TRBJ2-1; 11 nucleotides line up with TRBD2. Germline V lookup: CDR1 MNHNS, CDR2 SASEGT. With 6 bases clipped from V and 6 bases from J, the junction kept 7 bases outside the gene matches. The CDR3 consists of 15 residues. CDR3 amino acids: CASRTTSGMGNEQFF. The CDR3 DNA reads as TGTGCCAGCAGAACGACTAGCGGGATGGGCAATGAGCAGTTCTTC.

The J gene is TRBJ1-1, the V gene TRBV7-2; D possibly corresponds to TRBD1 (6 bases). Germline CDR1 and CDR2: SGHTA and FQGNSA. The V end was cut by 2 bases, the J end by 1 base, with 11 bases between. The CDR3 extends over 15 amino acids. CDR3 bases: TGTGCCAGCAGCTTATTGCCAGGGGAGAACACTGAAGCTTTCTTT. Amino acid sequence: CASSLLPGENTEAFF.

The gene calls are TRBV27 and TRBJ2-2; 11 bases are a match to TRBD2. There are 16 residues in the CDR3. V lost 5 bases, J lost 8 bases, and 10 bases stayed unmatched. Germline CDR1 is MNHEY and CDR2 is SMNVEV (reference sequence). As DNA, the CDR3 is TGTGCCAGCAGTGCTCTAGCGGGAGGCAGGCGGGGGGAGCTGTTTTTT. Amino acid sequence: CASSALAGGRRGELFF.

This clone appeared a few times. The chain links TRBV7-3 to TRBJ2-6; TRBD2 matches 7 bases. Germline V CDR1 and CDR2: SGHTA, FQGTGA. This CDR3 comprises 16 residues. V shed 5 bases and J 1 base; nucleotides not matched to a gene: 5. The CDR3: CASSTLAVSGANVLTF. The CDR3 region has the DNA TGTGCCAGCAGCACCCTAGCGGTGTCTGGGGCCAACGTCCTGACTTTC.

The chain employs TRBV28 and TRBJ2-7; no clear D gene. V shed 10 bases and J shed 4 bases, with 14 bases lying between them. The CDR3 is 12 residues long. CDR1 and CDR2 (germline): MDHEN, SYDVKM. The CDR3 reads CATTNTNYEQYF. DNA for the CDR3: TGTGCCACCACTAACACAAATTACGAGCAGTACTTC.

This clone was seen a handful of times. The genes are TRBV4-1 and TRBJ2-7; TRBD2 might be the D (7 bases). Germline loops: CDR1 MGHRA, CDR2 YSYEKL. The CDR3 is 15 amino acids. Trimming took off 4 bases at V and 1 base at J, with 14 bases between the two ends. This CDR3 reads CASSRLSGTSYEQYF. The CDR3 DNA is TGCGCCAGCAGCCGTCTAAGCGGGACATCCTACGAGCAGTACTTC.

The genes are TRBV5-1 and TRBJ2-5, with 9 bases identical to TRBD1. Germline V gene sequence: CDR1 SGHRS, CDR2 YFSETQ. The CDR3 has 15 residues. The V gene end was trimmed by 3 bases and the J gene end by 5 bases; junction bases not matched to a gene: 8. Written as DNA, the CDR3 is TGCGCCAGCAGCTCCGGGACAGGGTGGGGGGAGACCCAGTACTTC. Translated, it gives CASSSGTGWGETQYF.

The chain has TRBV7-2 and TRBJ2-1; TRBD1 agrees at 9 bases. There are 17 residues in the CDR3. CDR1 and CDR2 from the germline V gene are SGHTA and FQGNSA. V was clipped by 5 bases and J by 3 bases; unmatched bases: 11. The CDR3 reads CASSHRPGQGFYNEQFF. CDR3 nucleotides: TGTGCCAGCAGCCACCGGCCGGGACAGGGATTCTACAATGAGCAGTTCTTC.

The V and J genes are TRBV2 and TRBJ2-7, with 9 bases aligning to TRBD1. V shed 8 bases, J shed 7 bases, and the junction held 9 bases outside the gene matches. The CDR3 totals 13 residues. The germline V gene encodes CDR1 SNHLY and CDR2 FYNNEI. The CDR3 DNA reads TGTGCCAGCGCCGGGACAGGGATCGGTGAGCAGTACTTC. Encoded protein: CASAGTGIGEQYF.

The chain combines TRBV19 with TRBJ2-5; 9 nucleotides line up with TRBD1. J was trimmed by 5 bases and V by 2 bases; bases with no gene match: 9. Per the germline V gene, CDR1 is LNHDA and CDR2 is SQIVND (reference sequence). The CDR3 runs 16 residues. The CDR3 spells CASSISGQGFGETQYF. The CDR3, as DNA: TGTGCCAGTAGTATATCAGGACAGGGGTTTGGCGAGACCCAGTACTTC.

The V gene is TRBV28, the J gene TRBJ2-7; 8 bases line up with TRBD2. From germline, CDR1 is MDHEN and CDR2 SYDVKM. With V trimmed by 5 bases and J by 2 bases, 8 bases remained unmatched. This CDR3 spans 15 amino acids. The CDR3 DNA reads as TGTGCCAGCAGTCCATCCGGGACTAGAACCTACGAGCAGTACTTC. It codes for CASSPSGTRTYEQYF.

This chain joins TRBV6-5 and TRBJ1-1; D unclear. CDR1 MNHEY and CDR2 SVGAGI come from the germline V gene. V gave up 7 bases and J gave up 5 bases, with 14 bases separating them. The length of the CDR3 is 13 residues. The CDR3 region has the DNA TGTGCCAGCACCCAGGCGGGGTTGACTGAAGCTTTCTTT. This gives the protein CASTQAGLTEAFF.

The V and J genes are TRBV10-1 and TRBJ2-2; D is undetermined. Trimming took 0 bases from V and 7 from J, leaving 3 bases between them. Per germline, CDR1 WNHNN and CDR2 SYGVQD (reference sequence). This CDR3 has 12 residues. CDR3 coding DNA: TGCGCCAGCAGTGAGTCCGGCGGGGAGCTGTTTTTT. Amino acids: CASSESGGELFF.

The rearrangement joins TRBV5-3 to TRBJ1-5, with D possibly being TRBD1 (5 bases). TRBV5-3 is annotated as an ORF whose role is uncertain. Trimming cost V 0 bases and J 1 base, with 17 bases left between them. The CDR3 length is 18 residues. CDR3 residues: CARSLARMTELSNQPQHF. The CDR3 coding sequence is TGTGCCAGAAGCTTGGCGCGTATGACAGAACTGAGCAATCAGCCCCAGCATTTT.

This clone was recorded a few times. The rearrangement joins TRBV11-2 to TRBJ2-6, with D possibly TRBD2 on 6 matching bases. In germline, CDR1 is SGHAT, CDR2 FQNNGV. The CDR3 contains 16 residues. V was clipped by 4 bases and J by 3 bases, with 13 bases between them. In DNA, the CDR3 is TGTGCCAGCAGCTCCCGGAGGGTTTTTGGGGCCAACGTCCTGACTTTC. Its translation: CASSSRRVFGANVLTF.

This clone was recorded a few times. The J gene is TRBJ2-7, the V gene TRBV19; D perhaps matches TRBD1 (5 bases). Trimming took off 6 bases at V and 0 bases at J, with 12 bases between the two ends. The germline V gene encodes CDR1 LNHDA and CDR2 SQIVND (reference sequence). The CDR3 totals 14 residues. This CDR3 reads CASSLNQGSYEQYF. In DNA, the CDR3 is TGTGCCAGTAGCTTGAATCAGGGCTCCTACGAGCAGTACTTC.

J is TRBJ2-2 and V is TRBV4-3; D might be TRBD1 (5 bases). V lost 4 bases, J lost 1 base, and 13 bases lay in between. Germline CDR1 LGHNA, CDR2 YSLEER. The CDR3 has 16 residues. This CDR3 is CASSRQGVGNTGELFF. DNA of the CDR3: TGCGCCAGCAGCCGCCAAGGGGTAGGGAACACCGGGGAGCTGTTTTTT.

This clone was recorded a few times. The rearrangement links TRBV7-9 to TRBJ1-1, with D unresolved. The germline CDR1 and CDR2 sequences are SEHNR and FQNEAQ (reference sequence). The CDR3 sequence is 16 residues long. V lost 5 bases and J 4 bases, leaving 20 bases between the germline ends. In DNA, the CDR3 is TGTGCCAGCAGCCGAGTGTATCCCGGGTACGGCACTGAAGCTTTCTTT. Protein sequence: CASSRVYPGYGTEAFF.

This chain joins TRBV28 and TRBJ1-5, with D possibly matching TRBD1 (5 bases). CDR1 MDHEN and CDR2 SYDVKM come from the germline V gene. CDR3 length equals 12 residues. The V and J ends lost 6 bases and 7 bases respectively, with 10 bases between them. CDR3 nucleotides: TGTGCCAGCAGATGGGGGAGGCAGCCCCAGCATTTT. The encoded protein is CASRWGRQPQHF.